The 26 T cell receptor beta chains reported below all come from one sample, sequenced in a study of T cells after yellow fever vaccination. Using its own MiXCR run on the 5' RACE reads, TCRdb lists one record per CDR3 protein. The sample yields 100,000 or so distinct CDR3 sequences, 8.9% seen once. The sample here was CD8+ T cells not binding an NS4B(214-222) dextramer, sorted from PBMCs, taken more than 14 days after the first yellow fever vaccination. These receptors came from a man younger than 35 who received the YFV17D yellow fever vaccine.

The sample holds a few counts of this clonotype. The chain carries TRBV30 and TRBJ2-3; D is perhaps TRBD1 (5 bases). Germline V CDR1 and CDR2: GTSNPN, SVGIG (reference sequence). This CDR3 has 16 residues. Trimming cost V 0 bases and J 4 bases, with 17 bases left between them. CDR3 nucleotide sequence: TGTGCCTGGAGTGTAAGGGCAGGGATCCCCCCAGATACGCAGTATTTT. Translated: CAWSVRAGIPPDTQYF.

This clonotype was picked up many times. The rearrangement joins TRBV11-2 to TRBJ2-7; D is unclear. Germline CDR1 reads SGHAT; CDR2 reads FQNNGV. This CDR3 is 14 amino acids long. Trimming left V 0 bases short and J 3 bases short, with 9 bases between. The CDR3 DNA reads TGTGCCAGCAGCTTAGAGGCAGGATTCTACGAGCAGTACGTC. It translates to CASSLEAGFYEQYV.

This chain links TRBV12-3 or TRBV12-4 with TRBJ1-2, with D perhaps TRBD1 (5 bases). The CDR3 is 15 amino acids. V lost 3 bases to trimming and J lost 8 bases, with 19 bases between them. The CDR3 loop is CASSFRGAPGGGYTF. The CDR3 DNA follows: TGTGCCAGCAGTTTTCGAGGGGCTCCCGGAGGCGGCTACACCTTC.

In nucleotides, the CDR3 is TGCAGCGTTTACGGGACAGGAGCCTACGAGCAGTACTTC. Encoded protein: CSVYGTGAYEQYF. This chain links TRBV29-1 with TRBJ2-7, with 8 positions matching TRBD1. Germline values: CDR1 SQVTM, CDR2 ANQGSEA. V lost 5 bases and J lost 2; bases outside the gene matches: 5. The CDR3 consists of 13 residues.

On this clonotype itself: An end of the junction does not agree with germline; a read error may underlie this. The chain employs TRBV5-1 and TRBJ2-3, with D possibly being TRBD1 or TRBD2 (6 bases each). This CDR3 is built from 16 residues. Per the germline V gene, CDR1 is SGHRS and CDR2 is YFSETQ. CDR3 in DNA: TGCGCCAGCGGTCTCGAGGGGGGCGTAGGACCAGATATGCAGTATTTT. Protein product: CASGLEGGVGPDMQYF.

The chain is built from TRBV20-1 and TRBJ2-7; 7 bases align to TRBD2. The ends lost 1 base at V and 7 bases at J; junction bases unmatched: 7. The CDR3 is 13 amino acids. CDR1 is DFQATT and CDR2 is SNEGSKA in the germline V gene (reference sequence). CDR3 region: CSARAGGGGEQYF. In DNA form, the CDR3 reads TGCAGTGCTAGAGCGGGGGGAGGTGGGGAGCAGTACTTC.

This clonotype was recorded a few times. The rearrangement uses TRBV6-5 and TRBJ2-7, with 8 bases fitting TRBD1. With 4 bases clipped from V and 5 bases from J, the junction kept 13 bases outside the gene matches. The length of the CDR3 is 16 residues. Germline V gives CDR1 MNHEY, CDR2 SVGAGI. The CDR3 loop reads CASSSRTGQDVDEQYF. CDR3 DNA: TGTGCCAGCAGTTCCCGGACAGGGCAAGATGTGGACGAGCAGTACTTC.

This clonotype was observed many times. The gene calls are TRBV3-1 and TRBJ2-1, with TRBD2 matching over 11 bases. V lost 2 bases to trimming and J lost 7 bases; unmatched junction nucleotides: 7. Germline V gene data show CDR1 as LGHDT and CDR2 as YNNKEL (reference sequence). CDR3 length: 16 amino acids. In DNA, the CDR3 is TGTGCCAGCAGCCAATTAGCGGGGGGGCGTAGGAATGAGCAGTTCTTC. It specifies CASSQLAGGRRNEQFF.

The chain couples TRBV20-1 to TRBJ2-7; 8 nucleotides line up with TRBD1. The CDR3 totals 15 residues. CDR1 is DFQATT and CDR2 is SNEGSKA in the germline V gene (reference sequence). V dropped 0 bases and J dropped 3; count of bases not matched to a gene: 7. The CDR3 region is CSARDIQGEYYEQYV. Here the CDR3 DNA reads TGCAGTGCTAGAGATATACAGGGGGAGTACTACGAGCAGTACGTC.

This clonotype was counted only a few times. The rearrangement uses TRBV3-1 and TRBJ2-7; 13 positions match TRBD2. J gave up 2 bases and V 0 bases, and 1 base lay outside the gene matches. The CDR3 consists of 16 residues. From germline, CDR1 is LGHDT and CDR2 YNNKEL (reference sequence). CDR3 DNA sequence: TGTGCCAGCAGCCAAGAGACTAGCGGGGGGACCTACGAGCAGTACTTC. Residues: CASSQETSGGTYEQYF.

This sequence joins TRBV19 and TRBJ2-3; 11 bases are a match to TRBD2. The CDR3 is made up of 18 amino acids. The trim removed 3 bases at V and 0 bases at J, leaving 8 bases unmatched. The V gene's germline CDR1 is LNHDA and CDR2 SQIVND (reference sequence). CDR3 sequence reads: CASSIRLAGRFSTDTQYF. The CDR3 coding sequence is TGTGCCAGTAGTATCAGACTAGCGGGGCGCTTTAGCACAGATACGCAGTATTTT.

Here the CDR3 DNA reads TGTGCCAGCAGCCGGGGGAACGAGCAGTACGTC. This sequence encodes CASSRGNEQYV. The chain carries TRBV3-1 and TRBJ2-7; D may match TRBD1 or TRBD2 (5 bases each). Germline V gene sequence: CDR1 LGHDT, CDR2 YNNKEL (reference sequence). Deletions cut 4 bases from V and 5 bases from J, with 6 bases between. CDR3 size: 11 residues.

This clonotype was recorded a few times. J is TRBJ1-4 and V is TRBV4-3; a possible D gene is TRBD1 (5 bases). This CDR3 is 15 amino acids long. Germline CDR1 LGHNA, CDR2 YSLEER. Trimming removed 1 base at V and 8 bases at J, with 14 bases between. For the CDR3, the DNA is TGCGCCAGCAGCCAAGCGGCCAGGGAGGGGGAAAAACTGTTTTTT. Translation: CASSQAAREGEKLFF.

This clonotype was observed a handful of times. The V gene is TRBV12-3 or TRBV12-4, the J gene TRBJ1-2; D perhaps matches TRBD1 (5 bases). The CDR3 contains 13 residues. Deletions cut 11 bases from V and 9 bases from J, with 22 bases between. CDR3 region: CASSEGGEISYTF. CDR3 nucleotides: TGTGCCTCCAGTGAGGGAGGGGAAATCAGCTACACCTTC.

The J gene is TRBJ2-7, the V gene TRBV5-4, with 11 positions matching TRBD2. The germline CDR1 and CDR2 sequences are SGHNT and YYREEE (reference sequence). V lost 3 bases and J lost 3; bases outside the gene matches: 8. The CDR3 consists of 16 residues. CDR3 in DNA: TGTGCCAGCAGCTCTGGGACTAGCGGAAGTGGCTACGAGCAGTACTTC. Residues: CASSSGTSGSGYEQYF.

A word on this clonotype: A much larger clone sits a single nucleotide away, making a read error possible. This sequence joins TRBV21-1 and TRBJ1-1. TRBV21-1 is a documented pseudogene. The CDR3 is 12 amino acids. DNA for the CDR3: TGTGCCAGCAGCAAAGGCAGCGTGGAAGCTTTCTTT. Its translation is CASSKGSVEAFF.

DNA for the CDR3: TGCGCCAGCAGCAGGGGACAGGGAAGCACCGGGGAGCTGTTTTTT. Its protein product is CASSRGQGSTGELFF. The chain uses TRBV5-1 and TRBJ2-2, with 9 bases lining up with TRBD1. CDR1 is SGHRS, CDR2 YFSETQ, per germline. The V gene end was trimmed by 4 bases and the J gene end by 4 bases; junction bases not matched to a gene: 5. The CDR3 has 15 residues.

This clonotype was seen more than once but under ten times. CDR3 loop: CASSPRAGELFF. In DNA form, the CDR3 reads TGTGCCAGCAGCCCTCGGGCAGGGGAGCTGTTTTTT. V is TRBV9 and J is TRBJ2-2; D remains ambiguous. V shed 4 bases and J shed 8 bases, with 9 bases lying between them. The CDR3 runs 12 residues. Germline V gene data show CDR1 as SGDLS and CDR2 as YYNGEE.

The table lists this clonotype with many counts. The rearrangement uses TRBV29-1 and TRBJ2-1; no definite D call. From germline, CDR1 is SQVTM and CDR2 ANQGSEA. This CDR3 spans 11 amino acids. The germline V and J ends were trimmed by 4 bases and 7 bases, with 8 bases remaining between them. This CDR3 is CSVGFGNEQFF. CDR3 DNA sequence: TGCAGCGTTGGTTTCGGTAATGAGCAGTTCTTC.

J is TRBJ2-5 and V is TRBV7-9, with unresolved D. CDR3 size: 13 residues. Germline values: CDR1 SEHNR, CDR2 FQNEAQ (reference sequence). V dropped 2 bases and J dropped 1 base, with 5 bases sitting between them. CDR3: CASSLPPQETQYF. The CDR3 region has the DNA TGTGCCAGCAGCTTACCGCCCCAAGAGACCCAGTACTTC. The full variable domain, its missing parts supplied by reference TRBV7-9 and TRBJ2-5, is DTGVSQNPRHKITKRGQNVTFRCDPISEHNRLYWYRQTLGQGPEFLTYFQNEAQLEKSRLLSDRFSAERPKGSFSTLEIQRTEQGDSAMYLCASSLPPQETQYFGPGTRLLVL.

In DNA, the CDR3 is TGTGCCAGCAGTTTGATTGGGCAGGGCAGCCAGCCCCAGCATTTT. Residues: CASSLIGQGSQPQHF. The chain joins TRBV12-3 or TRBV12-4 to TRBJ1-5; the D gene is possibly TRBD1 (5 bases). This CDR3 is 15 amino acids long. Trimming took off 3 bases at V and 7 bases at J, with 16 bases between the two ends.

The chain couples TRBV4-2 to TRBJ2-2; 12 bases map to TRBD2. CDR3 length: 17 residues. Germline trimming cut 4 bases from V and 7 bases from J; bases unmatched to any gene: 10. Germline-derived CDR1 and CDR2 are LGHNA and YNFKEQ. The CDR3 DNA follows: TGTGCCAGCAGCCTTGGGGGGGGACTAGCGGGTGACGGGGAGCTGTTTTTT. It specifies CASSLGGGLAGDGELFF.

CDR3 amino acids: CASSFGGGDGNEQFF. CDR3 nucleotides: TGTGCCAGCAGTTTCGGCGGGGGGGACGGCAATGAGCAGTTCTTC. The V call is TRBV27, the J call TRBJ2-1; 9 bases are shared with TRBD2. Germline V gene sequence: CDR1 MNHEY, CDR2 SMNVEV (reference sequence). This CDR3 contains 15 residues. J lost 6 bases, V lost 3 bases, and 6 bases had no gene match.

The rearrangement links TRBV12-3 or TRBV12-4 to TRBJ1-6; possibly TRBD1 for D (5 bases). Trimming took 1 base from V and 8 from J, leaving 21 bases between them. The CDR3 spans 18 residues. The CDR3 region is CASSLGFGEGIYYSPLHF. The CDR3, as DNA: TGTGCCAGCAGTTTAGGTTTTGGGGAGGGGATTTACTATTCACCCCTCCACTTT.

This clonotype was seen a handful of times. In DNA, the CDR3 is TGTGCCATCAGTGACAGACCAGCGGAGCTCACAGATACGCAGTATTTT. Its translation is CAISDRPAELTDTQYF. This chain uses TRBV10-3 with TRBJ2-3; tentatively, D is TRBD2 (5 bases). The V end lost 3 bases, the J end lost 2 bases, and 15 bases lay between the germline ends. The CDR3 length is 16 residues. Looked up from germline, CDR1 is ENHRY and CDR2 is SYGVKD.

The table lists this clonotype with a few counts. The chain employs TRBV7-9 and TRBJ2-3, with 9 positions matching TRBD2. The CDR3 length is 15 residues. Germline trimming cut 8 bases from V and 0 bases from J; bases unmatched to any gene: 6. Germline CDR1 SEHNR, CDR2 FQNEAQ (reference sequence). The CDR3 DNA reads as TGTGCCAGCGGGAGCGGGGGGACTAGCACAGATACGCAGTATTTT. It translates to CASGSGGTSTDTQYF. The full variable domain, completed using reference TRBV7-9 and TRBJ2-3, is DTGVSQNPRHKITKRGQNVTFRCDPISEHNRLYWYRQTLGQGPEFLTYFQNEAQLEKSRLLSDRFSAERPKGSFSTLEIQRTEQGDSAMYLCASGSGGTSTDTQYFGPGTRLTVL.